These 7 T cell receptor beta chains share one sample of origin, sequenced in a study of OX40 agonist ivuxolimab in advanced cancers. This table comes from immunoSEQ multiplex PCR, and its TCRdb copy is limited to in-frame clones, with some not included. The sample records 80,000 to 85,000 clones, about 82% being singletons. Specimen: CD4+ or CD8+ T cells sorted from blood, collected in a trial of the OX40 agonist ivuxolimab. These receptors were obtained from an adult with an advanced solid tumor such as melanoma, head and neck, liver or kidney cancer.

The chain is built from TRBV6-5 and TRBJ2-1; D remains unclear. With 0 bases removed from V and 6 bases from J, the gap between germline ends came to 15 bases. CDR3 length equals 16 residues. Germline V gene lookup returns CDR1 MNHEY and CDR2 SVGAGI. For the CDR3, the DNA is TGTGCCAGCAGTTACTCGATTCAGTATCTCGGCAATGAGCAGTTCTTC. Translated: CASSYSIQYLGNEQFF.

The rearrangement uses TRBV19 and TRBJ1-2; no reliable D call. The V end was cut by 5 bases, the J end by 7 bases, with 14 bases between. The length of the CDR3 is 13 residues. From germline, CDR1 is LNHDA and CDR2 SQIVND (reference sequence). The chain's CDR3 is CASSPLRGSGYTF. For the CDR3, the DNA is TGTGCCAGTAGTCCCCTCAGAGGGTCTGGCTACACCTTC.

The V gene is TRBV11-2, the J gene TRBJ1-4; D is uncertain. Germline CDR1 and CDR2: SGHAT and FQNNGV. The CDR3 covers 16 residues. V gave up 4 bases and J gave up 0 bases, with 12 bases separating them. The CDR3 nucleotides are TGTGCCAGCAGCTCCCGGGTCTCGGCAACTAATGAAAAACTGTTTTTT. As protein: CASSSRVSATNEKLFF. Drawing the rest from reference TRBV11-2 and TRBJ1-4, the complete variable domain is EAGVAQSPRYKIIEKRQSVAFWCNPISGHATLYWYQQILGQGPKLLIQFQNNGVVDDSQLPKDRFSAERLKGVDSTLKIQPAKLEDSAVYLCASSSRVSATNEKLFFGSGTQLSVL.

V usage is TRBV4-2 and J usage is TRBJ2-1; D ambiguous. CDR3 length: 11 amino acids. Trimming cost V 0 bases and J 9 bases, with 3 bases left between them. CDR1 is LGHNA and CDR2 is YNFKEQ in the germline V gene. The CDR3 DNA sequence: TGTGCCAGCAGCCAAGACCTTGAGCAGTTCTTC. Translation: CASSQDLEQFF.

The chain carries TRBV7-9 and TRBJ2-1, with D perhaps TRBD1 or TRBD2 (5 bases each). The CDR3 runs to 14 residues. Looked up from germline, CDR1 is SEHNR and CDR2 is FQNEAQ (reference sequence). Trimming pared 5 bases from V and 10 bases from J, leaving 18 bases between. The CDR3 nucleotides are TGTGCCAGCAGCCCGATTGGGGGAAAGGGGGAGCAGTTCTTC. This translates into CASSPIGGKGEQFF.

The CDR3 nucleotides are TGTGCCATCAGGAGGGGGGGCGGGAGCACAGATACGCAGTATTTT. Encoded protein: CAIRRGGGSTDTQYF. The chain recombines TRBV10-3 with TRBJ2-3; possibly TRBD2 for D (7 bases). The V and J ends lost 6 bases and 0 bases respectively, with 13 bases between them. Germline V gene lookup returns CDR1 ENHRY and CDR2 SYGVKD. This CDR3 region has 15 residues.

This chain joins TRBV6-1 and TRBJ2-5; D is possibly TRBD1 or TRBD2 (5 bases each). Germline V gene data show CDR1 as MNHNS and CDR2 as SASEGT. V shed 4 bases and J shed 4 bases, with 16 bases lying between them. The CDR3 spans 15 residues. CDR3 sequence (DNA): TGTGCCAGCAGTGGAGAGGGGTTCGCTGGAGAGACCCAGTACTTC. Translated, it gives CASSGEGFAGETQYF.